A single sample is the source of the 6 T cell receptor beta chains below, sequenced in a study of T-cell memory formation after mild COVID-19. MiXCR, run by TCRdb on the 5' RACE reads, gives a single entry per CDR3 protein. The data show about 600,000 distinct CDR3 sequences, less than 25% seen once. The sequenced sample was PBMCs or a T cell subset sorted from them (not recorded which). The receptor set was obtained from an adult woman who had mild COVID-19 (a few samples of this study predate the infection). Cell type and time point are not known.

This clonotype was detected a few times. The J gene is TRBJ2-5, the V gene TRBV20-1; the D gene is possibly TRBD2 (5 bases). The germline gives CDR1 DFQATT, CDR2 SNEGSKA (reference sequence). The CDR3 runs to 14 residues. V was shortened by 6 bases and J by 5 bases, with 19 bases between the two germline ends. DNA for the CDR3: TGCAGTGCCGAAAGCGATCCGGGAATGGAGACCCAGTACTTC. It codes for CSAESDPGMETQYF.

This chain uses TRBV6-6 with TRBJ1-2; possibly TRBD1 for D (6 bases). CDR1 is MNHNY and CDR2 is SVGAGI in the germline V gene (reference sequence). The CDR3 length is 14 residues. Trimming shortened V by 6 bases and J by 7 bases, and 18 bases separated the two germline ends. The CDR3 nucleotides are TGTGCCAGCAGCCTGGCGGGGACATTTCCTGGCTACACCTTC. This encodes CASSLAGTFPGYTF.

The rearrangement joins TRBV29-1 to TRBJ2-5, with D perhaps matching TRBD1 or TRBD2 (5 bases each). V was pared by 6 bases and J by 3 bases, with 14 bases between. The length of the CDR3 is 13 residues. CDR1 SQVTM and CDR2 ANQGSEA come from the germline V gene. The CDR3 sequence: CSVRGQGEETQYF. In nucleotides, the CDR3 is TGCAGCGTCCGAGGGCAGGGTGAAGAGACCCAGTACTTC.

This clonotype has only a few counts. The chain couples TRBV13 to TRBJ1-2; no definite D call. Germline V gene data show CDR1 as PRHDT and CDR2 as FYEKMQ (reference sequence). CDR3 size: 13 residues. V lost 6 bases, J lost 0 bases, and 8 bases lay in between. DNA for the CDR3: TGTGCCAGCAGGGAAAAGGCTAACTATGGCTACACCTTC. It translates to CASREKANYGYTF.

The V and J genes are TRBV11-2 and TRBJ1-3; TRBD1 is a possible D gene (5 bases). CDR1 and CDR2 (germline): SGHAT, FQNNGV. The CDR3 totals 15 residues. With 6 bases removed from V and 4 bases from J, the gap between germline ends came to 16 bases. This CDR3 is CASRSVRGAGNTIYF. The CDR3 nucleotides read TGTGCCAGCAGATCCGTCCGGGGCGCGGGAAACACCATATATTTT.

The gene calls are TRBV7-8 and TRBJ2-3; 10 bases match TRBD2. Germline CDR1 reads SGHVS; CDR2 reads FQNEAQ. V lost 3 bases and J lost 4; bases outside the gene matches: 7. The CDR3 length is 16 residues. In nucleotides, the CDR3 is TGTGCCAGCAGCTTCGACGCTAGCGGGAGTTCAGATACGCAGTATTTT. Protein: CASSFDASGSSDTQYF.